Each of the 3 T cell receptor beta chains below was sequenced from the same sample in a study of regulatory T cells in long-lasting Graves disease. Time point defined: newly diagnosed GD, antithyroid drugs for less than 3 months. PBMC RNA was the source of the TCR library. Arm-PCR of CDR3 regions and iRepertoire HTBI primers were the basis on which TCR beta libraries were built. Using its own MiXCR run on the multiplex PCR reads, TCRdb lists one record per CDR3 protein. Found here are hundreds of thousands of distinct CDR3 sequences, about 15% of them singletons; the top ten hold about 12%. This sample was also put to use in a study of T cells in Graves' hyperthyroidism and ophthalmopathy.

The material was peripheral blood mononuclear cells (PBMCs), obtained at new diagnosis, from a patient treated with antithyroid drugs. The receptors originated from a man aged 18 to 30 with Graves disease.

A few counts support this clonotype. The J gene is TRBJ2-1, the V gene TRBV4-1; D ambiguous. The CDR3 loop spans 14 amino acids. Trimming left V 0 bases short and J 7 bases short, with 10 bases between. Germline V lookup: CDR1 MGHRA, CDR2 YSYEKL. The CDR3 DNA reads as TGCGCCAGCAGCCAAGATAATCGTCCGAATGAGCAGTTCTTC. This translates into CASSQDNRPNEQFF.

For this clonotype: This clone may be a read error of a much larger clone one base away. J is TRBJ2-7 and V is TRBV7-9; D remains ambiguous. This CDR3 is built from 14 residues. Germline-derived CDR1 and CDR2 are SEHNR and FQNEAQ (reference sequence). The CDR3 sequence is CASSPGLHSYDQYF. The CDR3 DNA follows: TGTGCCAGCAGCCCCGGCCTGCACTCCTACGATCAGTACTTC.

Many counts were recorded for this clonotype. The rearrangement uses TRBV7-6 and TRBJ2-1; D could derive from TRBD1 or TRBD2 (5 bases each). With 1 base removed from V and 1 base from J, the gap between germline ends came to 14 bases. The CDR3 has 17 amino acids. The germline CDR1 and CDR2 sequences are SGHVS and FNYEAQ. This CDR3 is CASSLVGGTGSYNEQFF. CDR3 DNA: TGTGCCAGCAGCTTAGTTGGTGGGACGGGATCCTACAATGAGCAGTTCTTC.